Each of the 12 T cell receptor beta chains below was sequenced from the same sample in a study of blood T cell repertoires in COVID-19. Profiling relied on immunoSEQ multiplex PCR, and the TCRdb table lists in-frame clones only, not all of them. The table shows over 130,000 clones, with about 87% occurring only once. The sample comprised peripheral blood. These TCRs come from a human donor in a cohort sampled during active COVID-19.

The chain is built from TRBV30 and TRBJ2-3; 8 nucleotides match TRBD2. V dropped 0 bases and J dropped 5; count of bases not matched to a gene: 7. The CDR3 is 15 residues long. Germline V CDR1 and CDR2: GTSNPN, SVGIG (reference sequence). CDR3 region: CAWSVRGGLGDTQYF. CDR3 sequence (DNA): TGTGCCTGGAGTGTACGCGGGGGGCTTGGAGATACGCAGTATTTT.

This chain links TRBV19 with TRBJ2-3, with 11 bases matching TRBD2. This CDR3 is 15 amino acids long. J was trimmed by 6 bases and V by 1 base; bases with no gene match: 3. The germline CDR1 and CDR2 sequences are LNHDA and SQIVND (reference sequence). The CDR3 is CASSIGGLAADTQYF. The CDR3 coding sequence is TGTGCCAGTAGTATAGGGGGACTAGCGGCGGATACGCAGTATTTT.

The V gene is TRBV27, the J gene TRBJ1-5; D is unclear. This CDR3 region has 12 residues. The germline V gene has CDR1 MNHEY and CDR2 SMNVEV (reference sequence). The ends were cut back, 1 base at V and 6 bases at J, with 4 bases in the middle. The DNA of the CDR3 is TGTGCCAGCAGTTTATACGGTCAGCCCCAGCATTTT. It encodes CASSLYGQPQHF.

The V and J genes are TRBV30 and TRBJ1-5, with a weak D call TRBD1 (5 bases). Looked up from germline, CDR1 is GTSNPN and CDR2 is SVGIG (reference sequence). Trimming cost V 1 base and J 9 bases, with 10 bases left between them. CDR3 length equals 12 residues. The chain's CDR3 is CAWSEGTGPQHF. In DNA, the CDR3 is TGTGCCTGGAGTGAGGGCACAGGGCCCCAGCATTTT.

This rearrangement joins TRBV5-6 to TRBJ2-7; 7 positions agree with TRBD2. The germline CDR1 and CDR2 sequences are SGHDT and YYEEEE. V gave up 4 bases and J gave up 3 bases; unmatched junction bases: 10. This CDR3 region has 15 residues. The CDR3 sequence: CASSPLGLGDYEQYF. Written as DNA, the CDR3 is TGTGCCAGCAGCCCACTTGGACTAGGCGACTACGAGCAGTACTTC.

The chain carries TRBV5-1 and TRBJ1-1; 11 nucleotides match TRBD1. With V trimmed by 4 bases and J by 3 bases, 8 bases remained unmatched. The CDR3 has 16 residues. Germline loops: CDR1 SGHRS, CDR2 YFSETQ. In nucleotides, the CDR3 is TGCGCCAGCAGCCCCGGACAGGGGGCGCTTGACACTGAAGCTTTCTTT. Residues: CASSPGQGALDTEAFF.

The V gene is TRBV4-3, the J gene TRBJ2-7; 11 nucleotides agree with TRBD2. CDR3 size: 16 residues. Germline CDR1 LGHNA, CDR2 YSLEER. V lost 0 bases, J lost 7 bases, and 8 bases stayed unmatched. For the CDR3, the DNA is TGCGCCAGCAGCCAAGATCAGGGGACTAGCGGCAGAGAGCAGTACTTC. Translated, it gives CASSQDQGTSGREQYF.

This chain links TRBV5-6 with TRBJ1-5, with a weak D call TRBD1 (5 bases). Germline loops: CDR1 SGHDT, CDR2 YYEEEE. The ends were cut back, 0 bases at V and 4 bases at J, with 8 bases in the middle. This CDR3 contains 14 residues. The CDR3 reads CASSLAQGNQPQHF. The DNA for the CDR3 is TGTGCCAGCAGCTTGGCCCAGGGTAATCAGCCCCAGCATTTT.

The rearrangement joins TRBV3-1 (or the pseudogene TRBV3-2) to TRBJ1-1; tentatively, D is TRBD1 (6 bases). CDR3 length: 17 amino acids. V shed 0 bases and J shed 1 base, with 15 bases lying between them. Germline V gives CDR1 LGHDT, CDR2 YNNKEL (reference sequence). Here the CDR3 DNA reads TGTGCCAGCAGCCAAGAAGGGGGGAGGGCAGCGAACACTGAAGCTTTCTTT. Encoded protein: CASSQEGGRAANTEAFF.

The chain links TRBV5-1 to TRBJ2-3; 12 bases fit TRBD2. Per germline, CDR1 SGHRS and CDR2 YFSETQ. V dropped 3 bases and J dropped 3; count of bases not matched to a gene: 5. The CDR3 runs 16 residues. The CDR3 DNA sequence: TGCGCCAGCAGCTGGGCCCTAGCGGGGGGGACAGATACGCAGTATTTT. Amino acid sequence: CASSWALAGGTDTQYF.

This rearrangement joins TRBV30 to TRBJ1-2, with 7 bases aligning to TRBD1. Germline V CDR1 and CDR2: GTSNPN, SVGIG (reference sequence). The ends lost 5 bases at V and 7 bases at J; junction bases unmatched: 19. The CDR3 runs to 16 residues. The CDR3 spells CAWDGSPQTGFFGYTF. Here the CDR3 DNA reads TGTGCCTGGGACGGCTCCCCCCAGACAGGGTTTTTTGGCTACACCTTC.

The chain combines TRBV2 with TRBJ1-1; weak D call: TRBD1 (6 bases). This CDR3 is 18 amino acids long. The germline gives CDR1 SNHLY, CDR2 FYNNEI. The V and J ends lost 3 bases and 5 bases respectively, with 25 bases between them. The CDR3 loop reads CASSESGTRGHPGTEAFF. The CDR3 bases are TGTGCCAGCAGTGAGTCCGGGACAAGGGGACACCCAGGAACTGAAGCTTTCTTT.